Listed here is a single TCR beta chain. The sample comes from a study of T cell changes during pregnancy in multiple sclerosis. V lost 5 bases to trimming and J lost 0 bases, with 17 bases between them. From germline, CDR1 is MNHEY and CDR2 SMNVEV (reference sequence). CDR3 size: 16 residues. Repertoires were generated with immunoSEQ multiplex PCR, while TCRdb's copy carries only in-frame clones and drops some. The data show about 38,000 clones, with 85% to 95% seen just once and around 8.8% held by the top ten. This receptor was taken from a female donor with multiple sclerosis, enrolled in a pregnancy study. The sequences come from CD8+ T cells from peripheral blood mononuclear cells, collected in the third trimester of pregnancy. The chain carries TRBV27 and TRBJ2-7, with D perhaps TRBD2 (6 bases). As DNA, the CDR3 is TGTGCCAGCAGTAAAGGGGACTCCCCCTACTCCTACGAGCAGTACTTC. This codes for CASSKGDSPYSYEQYF.